Listed below are T cell receptor beta chains from one sample, sequenced in a study of T cell repertoires in cytomegalovirus infection. Their cognate antigens are unknown. One entry per CDR3 protein results from TCRdb running MiXCR on the reads. The sample records about 920,000 distinct CDR3 sequences, roughly 30% being singletons. Material: cultured CD8+ T cells from PBMCs, obtained from culture after CMV antigen stimulation. The receptors originated from a human donor in good health (CMV status not recorded). Some clones in this sample may be carry-over from other donors' samples. Each CDR3 is given with its conserved first and last residue. D genes are given only for firm matches. Expanded clones get a size class; other rows say once, few or many, or leave the size out.

v_call: TRBV7-3; d_call: TRBD1; j_call: TRBJ2-5; clone_size: -; cdr3_nt: TGTGCCAGCAGCACGGACAGGGCTCGGGTGACCCAGTACTTC; cdr3_aa: CASSTDRARVTQYF
v_call: TRBV6-2/TRBV6-3; d_call: TRBD1; j_call: TRBJ2-3; clone_size: -; cdr3_nt: TGTGCCAGCAGCCCTACCCGGGACAGGCTGGGAGATACGCAGTATTTT; cdr3_aa: CASSPTRDRLGDTQYF
v_call: TRBV5-5; d_call: -; j_call: TRBJ1-1; clone_size: -; cdr3_nt: TGTGCCAGCAGCTTTTTTGTGACTGAGAAACCGAACACTGAAGCTTTCTTT; cdr3_aa: CASSFFVTEKPNTEAFF
v_call: TRBV7-2; d_call: -; j_call: TRBJ2-1; clone_size: many; cdr3_nt: TGTGCCAGCAGCCATAGGTCAGGGTACTCCTACAATGAGCAGTTCTTC; cdr3_aa: CASSHRSGYSYNEQFF
v_call: TRBV12-3/TRBV12-4; d_call: -; j_call: TRBJ2-7; clone_size: -; cdr3_nt: TGTGCCAGCAGTCCAGACAGCCTGGGAGGCTACGAGCAGTACTTC; cdr3_aa: CASSPDSLGGYEQYF
v_call: TRBV7-2; d_call: -; j_call: TRBJ2-1; clone_size: many; cdr3_nt: TGTGCCAGCAGCTCACCTGCGGGATTGGGTATTGAGCAGTTCTTC; cdr3_aa: CASSSPAGLGIEQFF
v_call: TRBV19; d_call: -; j_call: TRBJ1-1; clone_size: -; cdr3_nt: TGTGCCAGTAGCCCGACAGTGGTTAAGGACACTGAAGCTTTCTTT; cdr3_aa: CASSPTVVKDTEAFF
v_call: TRBV29-1; d_call: TRBD2; j_call: TRBJ2-2; clone_size: -; cdr3_nt: TGCAGCGTTGGGAGCGGGGACGCCGGGGAGCTGTTTTTT; cdr3_aa: CSVGSGDAGELFF
v_call: TRBV29-1; d_call: -; j_call: TRBJ2-2; clone_size: -; cdr3_nt: TGCAGCGTTGATCCGGAGGACAGCAACACCGGGGAGCTGTTTTTT; cdr3_aa: CSVDPEDSNTGELFF
v_call: TRBV6-1; d_call: -; j_call: TRBJ2-1; clone_size: few; cdr3_nt: TGTGCCAGCACTCCATTTACCAATGAGCAGTTCTTC; cdr3_aa: CASTPFTNEQFF
v_call: TRBV5-6; d_call: -; j_call: TRBJ2-4; clone_size: -; cdr3_nt: TGTGCCAGCAGCCTAGAGCTAGGGGAAAACATTCAGTACTTC; cdr3_aa: CASSLELGENIQYF
v_call: TRBV6-2/TRBV6-3; d_call: -; j_call: TRBJ2-5; clone_size: few; cdr3_nt: TGTGCCAGCAGCCCCGGAGCAGGATACCAAGAGACCCAGTACTTC; cdr3_aa: CASSPGAGYQETQYF
v_call: TRBV12-5; d_call: -; j_call: TRBJ2-5; clone_size: few; cdr3_nt: TGTGCTAGTGGGATCAACCAGGAGACCCAGTACTTC; cdr3_aa: CASGINQETQYF
v_call: TRBV13; d_call: TRBD1; j_call: TRBJ2-1; clone_size: -; cdr3_nt: TGTGCCAGCAGGGACAGGGCGAATGAGCAGTTCTTC; cdr3_aa: CASRDRANEQFF
v_call: TRBV11-3; d_call: -; j_call: TRBJ1-3; clone_size: few; cdr3_nt: TGTGCCAGCGAAGCCGCCCAGTTCAACTCTGGAAACACCATATATTTT; cdr3_aa: CASEAAQFNSGNTIYF
v_call: TRBV27; d_call: -; j_call: TRBJ1-4; clone_size: -; cdr3_nt: TGTGCCAGCAGCGGGGACCCGGCTGATGAAAAACTGTTTTTT; cdr3_aa: CASSGDPADEKLFF
v_call: TRBV13; d_call: TRBD2; j_call: TRBJ2-1; clone_size: few; cdr3_nt: TGTGCCAGCAGCTCGGGAGGGGCGCCCTCTCCCAATGAGCAGTTCTTC; cdr3_aa: CASSSGGAPSPNEQFF
v_call: TRBV19; d_call: -; j_call: TRBJ2-2; clone_size: -; cdr3_nt: TGTGCCAGTAGTATAGACCCCGACAGCTTGGGGGAGCTGTTTTTT; cdr3_aa: CASSIDPDSLGELFF